This is a list of T cell receptor beta chains from one sample in a study of T-cell reconstitution after alpha-beta-depleted transplantation in children. MiXCR, run by TCRdb on the PCR reads, gives a single entry per CDR3 protein. This sample carries about 600,000 distinct CDR3 sequences, about 10% of them seen once, and the ten largest clones take roughly 3.9%. The specimen comprised PBMCs from the stem cell graft donor, sampled from the stem cell graft. The origin of the receptors is a human donor who donated a stem cell graft to a child with acute myeloid leukemia. CDR3s include the opening cysteine and the closing phenylalanine or tryptophan. Fields, in order: D gene, clone size, J gene, V gene, CDR3 protein, CDR3 DNA. A D gene is named only where the DNA matches it firmly. Size is omitted from some rows. Given values are once, few, many or a class for expanded clones.

TRBD2 | few | TRBJ2-1 | TRBV29-1 | CSVAPSGRWDEQFF | TGCAGCGTTGCCCCTAGCGGGAGGTGGGATGAGCAGTTCTTC
. | many | TRBJ2-3 | TRBV2 | CASAANVGDTQYF | TGTGCCAGCGCGGCCAACGTGGGAGATACGCAGTATTTT
. | . | TRBJ2-3 | TRBV24-1 | CATSDPVASGTDTQYF | TGTGCCACCAGTGATCCTGTAGCGTCAGGGACAGATACGCAGTATTTT
TRBD1 | . | TRBJ2-3 | TRBV6-7 | CASSYPGTGGKVEDTQYF | TGTGCCAGCAGTTACCCCGGGACAGGGGGCAAGGTGGAAGATACGCAGTATTTT
. | . | TRBJ2-1 | TRBV20-1 | CSARDTQTLNNEQFF | TGCAGTGCTAGAGATACCCAGACCTTAAACAATGAGCAGTTCTTC
TRBD2 | few | TRBJ2-3 | TRBV7-2 | CASRKGSGGRGTDTQYF | TGTGCCAGCAGAAAGGGGAGCGGCGGGAGAGGCACAGATACGCAGTATTTT
TRBD2 | . | TRBJ2-3 | TRBV9 | CASSASLALATQYF | TGTGCCAGCAGCGCATCACTAGCGTTAGCTACGCAGTATTTT
TRBD1 | few | TRBJ2-7 | TRBV7-2 | CASSPTRTGTYEQYF | TGTGCCAGCAGCCCCACTAGGACAGGTACCTACGAGCAGTACTTC
TRBD1 | few | TRBJ1-5 | TRBV6-2/TRBV6-3 | CASETGQGGNQPQHF | TGTGCCAGTGAGACCGGACAGGGAGGGAATCAGCCCCAGCATTTT
. | . | TRBJ2-1 | TRBV10-3 | CAIRARGSYNEQFF | TGTGCCATCAGGGCCAGGGGCTCCTACAATGAGCAGTTCTTC
TRBD1 | . | TRBJ2-4 | TRBV12-3/TRBV12-4 | CASRTGVAKNIQYF | TGTGCCAGCAGGACAGGGGTAGCCAAAAACATTCAGTACTTC
TRBD2 | many | TRBJ2-7 | TRBV20-1 | CSARDPSGSFHEQYF | TGCAGTGCTAGAGATCCCAGCGGGAGTTTCCACGAGCAGTACTTC
. | . | TRBJ2-1 | TRBV5-1 | CASSLSDKQFF | TGCGCCAGCAGCCTGAGCGATAAGCAGTTCTTC
. | few | TRBJ2-3 | TRBV7-2 | CASSRTGSDTQYF | TGTGCCAGCAGCCGAACAGGGTCAGATACGCAGTATTTT
TRBD1 | few | TRBJ2-4 | TRBV2 | CASMGTVNPKNIQYF | TGTGCCAGCATGGGGACAGTAAATCCCAAAAACATTCAGTACTTC
. | . | TRBJ2-7 | TRBV20-1 | CSAQDTTYEQYF | TGCAGTGCCCAAGACACTACCTACGAGCAGTACTTC
. | many | TRBJ1-4 | TRBV10-3 | CAISGGIATNEKLFF | TGTGCCATCAGTGGGGGGATAGCAACTAATGAAAAACTGTTTTTT
. | . | TRBJ2-7 | TRBV6-5 | CASSYWRQLSYEQYF | TGTGCCAGCAGTTACTGGCGACAGCTCTCCTACGAGCAGTACTTC
. | few | TRBJ1-6 | TRBV4-2 | CASSQTPGHNDSPLHF | TGTGCCAGCAGCCAAACTCCGGGACACAACGATTCACCCCTCCACTTT
TRBD2 | few | TRBJ2-7 | TRBV20-1 | CSARRTSGSYYEQYF | TGCAGTGCTCGCCGGACTAGCGGAAGCTACTACGAGCAGTACTTC
TRBD2 | . | TRBJ2-1 | TRBV25-1 | CASTGLAGYEQFF | TGTGCCAGCACCGGACTAGCGGGATATGAGCAGTTCTTC
. | many | TRBJ2-3 | TRBV29-1 | CSVIQTFTSTDTQYF | TGCAGCGTGATTCAGACATTCACTAGCACAGATACGCAGTATTTT
. | . | TRBJ1-1 | TRBV20-1 | CSAFAPGHPNTEAFF | TGCAGTGCTTTTGCACCGGGACACCCGAACACTGAAGCTTTCTTT
TRBD1 | . | TRBJ1-1 | TRBV5-1 | CASSPGTGYTEAFF | TGCGCCAGCAGCCCCGGGACAGGGTACACTGAAGCTTTCTTT
. | . | TRBJ2-1 | TRBV28 | CASSPGQPNEQFF | TGTGCCAGCAGCCCCGGACAGCCCAATGAGCAGTTCTTC
. | . | TRBJ1-1 | TRBV27 | CASSSRSEAFF | TGTGCCAGCAGTTCTAGGAGTGAAGCTTTCTTT
TRBD2 | . | TRBJ2-4 | TRBV7-2 | CASSKRLAGEGNIQYF | TGTGCCAGCAGCAAACGACTAGCGGGAGAAGGGAACATTCAGTACTTC
. | . | TRBJ2-1 | TRBV5-1 | CASSLDGAHDYNEQFF | TGCGCCAGCAGCTTGGACGGGGCGCATGACTACAATGAGCAGTTCTTC
TRBD1 | . | TRBJ2-7 | TRBV24-1 | CATSDSGTGAYEQYF | TGTGCCACCAGTGATTCCGGGACAGGGGCCTACGAGCAGTACTTC